What follows are 20 T cell receptor beta chains derived from one specimen sequenced in a study of beta chain features in type 1 diabetes. Every bit of the isolated RNA underwent reverse transcription, so sequencing read expressed TCRB transcripts. Generated by immunoSEQ multiplex PCR, the TCRdb table keeps only in-frame clones and is missing some. The table shows around 430,000 clones, with 25% to 35% occurring only once. Sequencing was carried out using naive CD4+ T cells from blood. These receptors were collected from a man younger than 35 in good health.

The chain employs TRBV7-6 and TRBJ1-2, with 8 positions matching TRBD1. CDR3 length: 13 amino acids. The V and J ends lost 8 bases and 4 bases, in that order; junction bases with no gene match: 6. CDR1 is SGHVS, CDR2 FNYEAQ, per germline. The CDR3 nucleotides read TGTGCCAGCGTTCCTGGGACAGGCTATGGCTACACCTTC. Residues: CASVPGTGYGYTF.

This clone has only a few counts. J is TRBJ2-7 and V is TRBV9, with D perhaps matching TRBD1 or TRBD2 (5 bases each). The V end lost 0 bases, the J end lost 2 bases, and 12 bases lay between the germline ends. Germline V gene data show CDR1 as SGDLS and CDR2 as YYNGEE. This CDR3 spans 15 amino acids. Here the CDR3 DNA reads TGTGCCAGCAGCGTAGGGCCGGGACCTACCTACGAGCAGTACTTC. This translates into CASSVGPGPTYEQYF.

The chain is built from TRBV6-6 and TRBJ2-7, with D maybe TRBD1 (5 bases). Trimming took 6 bases from V and 7 from J, leaving 13 bases between them. This CDR3 has 12 amino acids. Looked up from germline, CDR1 is MNHNY and CDR2 is SVGAGI (reference sequence). CDR3 bases: TGTGCCAGCAGGGCAGGGTCAGTAGAGCAGTACTTC. This sequence encodes CASRAGSVEQYF.

With regard to this clone: Other DNA sequences in the same sample also yield this CDR3. This rearrangement joins TRBV4-3 to TRBJ1-2; D not resolved. This CDR3 comprises 14 residues. From germline, CDR1 is LGHNA and CDR2 YSLEER. V gave up 1 base and J gave up 3 bases, with 9 bases separating them. In DNA, the CDR3 is TGCGCCAGCAGCCAAGTTCGGGCGGACTATGGCTACACCTTC. It translates to CASSQVRADYGYTF.

V usage is TRBV30 and J usage is TRBJ2-3; TRBD2 matches 7 bases. The J segment lost 4 bases and the V segment lost 8 bases, leaving 9 bases of the junction unmatched. Germline V CDR1 and CDR2: GTSNPN, SVGIG (reference sequence). CDR3 length: 13 residues. The DNA of the CDR3 is TGTGCCACGAGGCGGGAGATCGCAGATACGCAGTATTTT. Translated: CATRREIADTQYF.

The genes are TRBV30 and TRBJ1-2; a possible D gene is TRBD1 (5 bases). Germline loops: CDR1 GTSNPN, CDR2 SVGIG (reference sequence). V was clipped by 7 bases and J by 6 bases, with 12 bases between them. The CDR3 covers 11 residues. Written as DNA, the CDR3 is TGTGCCTCCCTCAGGGTAAATGGCTACACCTTC. It is translated as CASLRVNGYTF.

The chain is built from TRBV9 and TRBJ2-3, with 13 positions matching TRBD2. V was clipped by 0 bases and J by 1 base; unmatched bases: 11. The germline CDR1 and CDR2 sequences are SGDLS and YYNGEE. The CDR3 sequence is 20 residues long. The DNA for the CDR3 is TGTGCCAGCAGCGTAGTAGATAGACTAGCGGGAGGATTGGGCACAGATACGCAGTATTTT. Encoded protein: CASSVVDRLAGGLGTDTQYF.

The rearrangement uses TRBV18 and TRBJ2-3; D is ambiguous. The CDR3 has 13 amino acids. Germline values: CDR1 KGHSH, CDR2 LQKENI. Trimming took 7 bases from V and 4 from J, leaving 12 bases between them. The CDR3 reads CASCPGLADTQYF. CDR3 bases: TGTGCCAGCTGCCCCGGGTTGGCAGATACGCAGTATTTT. The full variable domain, in which reference TRBV18 and TRBJ2-3 provide the parts outside the CDR3, is NAGVMQNPRHLVRRRGQEARLRCSPMKGHSHVYWYRQLPEEGLKFMVYLQKENIIDESGMPKERFSAEFPKEGPSILRIQQVVRGDSAAYFCASCPGLADTQYFGPGTRLTVL.

There are a few counts of this clone. J is TRBJ2-4 and V is TRBV5-4; D gene uncertain. The CDR3 has 14 amino acids. The germline CDR1 and CDR2 sequences are SGHNT and YYREEE (reference sequence). Trimming removed 4 bases at V and 0 bases at J, with 8 bases between. The CDR3 DNA reads as TGTGCCAGCAGCCCCCATGGAGCCAAAAACATTCAGTACTTC. Encoded protein: CASSPHGAKNIQYF.

This clone was seen a handful of times. J is TRBJ1-4 and V is TRBV5-1; 7 nucleotides match TRBD1. Germline V gives CDR1 SGHRS, CDR2 YFSETQ. The CDR3 sequence is 14 residues long. The V and J ends lost 6 bases and 3 bases, in that order; junction bases with no gene match: 5. Here the CDR3 reads CASNPGQPNEKLFF. The CDR3 nucleotides read TGCGCCAGCAACCCGGGACAGCCTAATGAAAAACTGTTTTTT.

This clone was observed a few times. The V call is TRBV7-9, the J call TRBJ1-2; 8 bases are a match to TRBD1. The V gene end was trimmed by 1 base and the J gene end by 7 bases; junction bases not matched to a gene: 5. The CDR3 runs to 14 residues. Germline values: CDR1 SEHNR, CDR2 FQNEAQ (reference sequence). DNA of the CDR3: TGTGCCAGCAGCTTAGAGGCAGGGGGCCGTGGCTACACCTTC. This codes for CASSLEAGGRGYTF.

V gene TRBV5-1 combines with J gene TRBJ2-5, with 11 bases lining up with TRBD1. The CDR3 sequence is 15 residues long. The V segment lost 2 bases and the J segment 4 bases; nucleotides outside the gene matches: 4. In germline, CDR1 is SGHRS, CDR2 YFSETQ. The CDR3 nucleotides read TGCGCCAGCAGCTTTGGGGACAGGGGGACAGAGACCCAGTACTTC. The encoded protein is CASSFGDRGTETQYF.

This clone was observed a few times. V is TRBV9 and J is TRBJ1-2, with unresolved D. Germline loops: CDR1 SGDLS, CDR2 YYNGEE. The CDR3 runs to 14 residues. V lost 0 bases and J 4 bases, leaving 10 bases between the germline ends. CDR3 DNA: TGTGCCAGCAGCGTAGGGCCGGAGCCCTATGGCTACACCTTC. Translation gives CASSVGPEPYGYTF.

The gene calls are TRBV7-7 and TRBJ2-3; TRBD1 is a possible D gene (6 bases). Germline loops: CDR1 SSHAT, CDR2 FNYEAQ (reference sequence). The CDR3 contains 15 residues. The V end lost 2 bases, the J end lost 6 bases, and 15 bases lay between the germline ends. The CDR3 sequence: CASSLSVRGEDTQYF. DNA of the CDR3: TGTGCCAGCAGCTTAAGCGTCAGGGGTGAGGATACGCAGTATTTT.

This clone was detected a few times. The V call is TRBV6-6, the J call TRBJ2-1; unclear D gene. V was clipped by 0 bases and J by 5 bases, with 14 bases between them. The length of the CDR3 is 16 residues. CDR1 and CDR2 from the germline V gene are MNHNY and SVGAGI (reference sequence). In DNA, the CDR3 is TGTGCCAGCAGTTACTCGAAGGGTAATCGGGACAATGAGCAGTTCTTC. Translated, it gives CASSYSKGNRDNEQFF.

This clone was counted a few times. CDR3: CASSLGRTSRDEQYF. The CDR3 bases are TGTGCCAGCAGCTTAGGTCGGACTAGCAGGGACGAGCAGTACTTC. The chain joins TRBV7-9 to TRBJ2-7; 8 bases fit TRBD2. CDR3 size: 15 residues. Unmatched junction bases numbered 7, after V lost 1 base and J lost 5 bases. Germline V gene sequence: CDR1 SEHNR, CDR2 FQNEAQ (reference sequence).

The table lists this clone with a few counts. The chain uses TRBV6-6 and TRBJ2-3, with D perhaps TRBD1 or TRBD2 (5 bases each). This CDR3 region has 15 residues. Germline loops: CDR1 MNHNY, CDR2 SVGAGI (reference sequence). V lost 5 bases and J 0 bases, leaving 12 bases between the germline ends. CDR3 residues: CASSAPGRSTDTQYF. Here the CDR3 DNA reads TGTGCCAGCAGTGCTCCGGGACGTAGCACAGATACGCAGTATTTT.

The chain links TRBV25-1 to TRBJ1-4; D gene ambiguous. Germline CDR1 MGHDK, CDR2 SYGVNS. The CDR3 totals 14 residues. V shed 8 bases and J shed 2 bases, with 12 bases lying between them. The CDR3 DNA reads TGTGCCAGCCGGTCCCCCTGGACTAATGAAAAACTGTTTTTT. Its protein product is CASRSPWTNEKLFF. Using reference TRBV25-1 and TRBJ1-4 for the parts outside the CDR3, the full variable domain is EADIYQTPRYLVIGTGKKITLECSQTMGHDKMYWYQQDPGMELHLIHYSYGVNSTEKGDLSSESTVSRIRTEHFPLTLESARPSHTSQYLCASRSPWTNEKLFFGSGTQLSVL.

The rearrangement joins TRBV30 to TRBJ1-3; D is possibly TRBD1 (6 bases). Germline CDR1 reads GTSNPN; CDR2 reads SVGIG (reference sequence). This CDR3 is 15 amino acids long. V gave up 4 bases and J gave up 2 bases, with 15 bases separating them. The CDR3 DNA is TGTGCCTGGACCGGCGGCCCAGGGGCTGGAAACACCATATATTTT. Translated: CAWTGGPGAGNTIYF.

This clone turned up a few times. The rearrangement uses TRBV25-1 and TRBJ2-1; D is uncertain. The CDR3 has 12 residues. Germline V lookup: CDR1 MGHDK, CDR2 SYGVNS. The V and J ends lost 4 bases and 10 bases respectively, with 11 bases between them. This CDR3 reads CASSGRSGEQFF. The CDR3 nucleotides read TGTGCCAGCAGTGGTCGATCAGGAGAGCAGTTCTTC.